Listed here are 26 T cell receptor beta chains from one sample, sequenced in a study of OX40 agonist ivuxolimab in advanced cancers. Method: immunoSEQ multiplex PCR; TCRdb's copy keeps in-frame clones and lacks some. The sample includes around 20,000 clones, 65% to 90% of them seen just once. This material consisted of CD4+ or CD8+ T cells sorted from blood, taken in a trial of the OX40 agonist ivuxolimab. Every receptor here comes from an adult with an advanced solid tumor such as melanoma, head and neck, liver or kidney cancer.

This chain uses TRBV4-1 with TRBJ2-2, with 8 bases fitting TRBD1. CDR3 length: 16 residues. Looked up from germline, CDR1 is MGHRA and CDR2 is YSYEKL. V shed 3 bases, J shed 1 base, and the junction held 4 bases outside the gene matches. The chain's CDR3 is CASSQFGTGNTGELFF. The DNA for the CDR3 is TGCGCCAGCAGCCAGTTTGGGACAGGGAACACCGGGGAGCTGTTTTTT.

This clone was observed a handful of times. The J gene is TRBJ1-5, the V gene TRBV9; D uncertain. The V and J ends lost 0 bases and 7 bases respectively, with 11 bases between them. Germline values: CDR1 SGDLS, CDR2 YYNGEE. This CDR3 comprises 14 residues. In nucleotides, the CDR3 is TGTGCCAGCAGCGTAGGGGAAGCCTGGCAGCCCCAGCATTTT. It encodes CASSVGEAWQPQHF.

The chain employs TRBV9 and TRBJ1-1; no clear D gene. Germline CDR1 reads SGDLS; CDR2 reads YYNGEE. The V end lost 3 bases, the J end lost 1 base, and 13 bases lay between the germline ends. The CDR3 runs to 15 residues. This CDR3 is CASSAYAEWNTEAFF. The CDR3, as DNA: TGTGCCAGCAGCGCGTACGCGGAGTGGAACACTGAAGCTTTCTTT.

This chain uses TRBV4-3 with TRBJ2-7; D gene ambiguous. With 0 bases removed from V and 2 bases from J, the gap between germline ends came to 11 bases. CDR3 length: 15 amino acids. Germline assignment: CDR1 LGHNA and CDR2 YSLEER. CDR3 region: CASSQEVRPAYEQYF. The CDR3 DNA follows: TGCGCCAGCAGCCAAGAGGTGCGGCCGGCCTACGAGCAGTACTTC.

The chain recombines TRBV6-5 with TRBJ2-7; weak D call: TRBD1 (5 bases). Per the germline V gene, CDR1 is MNHEY and CDR2 is SVGAGI. Trimming cost V 0 bases and J 5 bases, with 8 bases left between them. This CDR3 has 13 amino acids. The CDR3, as DNA: TGTGCCAGCAGTTACTCGCGGACAAACGAGCAGTACTTC. Translating it yields CASSYSRTNEQYF.

V usage is TRBV5-1 and J usage is TRBJ2-5; the D is unclear. Germline CDR1 reads SGHRS; CDR2 reads YFSETQ. Trimming removed 1 base at V and 5 bases at J, with 12 bases between. This CDR3 has 14 amino acids. CDR3 sequence: CASSLLPGTETQYF. The CDR3 DNA follows: TGCGCCAGCAGCTTGTTACCGGGTACCGAGACCCAGTACTTC.

This clone was seen only a few times. The CDR3 DNA reads as TGTGCCAGCAGTGAACAGGGTACTGGAAACACCATATATTTT. Translation: CASSEQGTGNTIYF. This rearrangement joins TRBV6-5 to TRBJ1-3; D perhaps matches TRBD1 (6 bases). This CDR3 is built from 14 residues. Germline V gene data show CDR1 as MNHEY and CDR2 as SVGAGI. Deletions cut 5 bases from V and 2 bases from J, with 10 bases between.

In this sample, this clone turned up a few times. The rearrangement joins TRBV5-1 to TRBJ2-2; the match to TRBD1 covers 7 bases. Unmatched junction bases numbered 3, after V lost 4 bases and J lost 3 bases. Germline values: CDR1 SGHRS, CDR2 YFSETQ. This CDR3 region has 14 residues. The CDR3 is CASSHDRDTGELFF. CDR3 nucleotide sequence: TGCGCCAGCAGCCACGACAGGGACACCGGGGAGCTGTTTTTT.

The rearrangement joins TRBV5-6 to TRBJ2-5; D remains ambiguous. Germline-derived CDR1 and CDR2 are SGHDT and YYEEEE. The CDR3 is 12 residues long. Trimming removed 4 bases from V and 2 bases from J, with 6 bases in between. CDR3 nucleotides: TGTGCCAGCAGCGCACAACAAGAGACCCAGTACTTC. Its protein product is CASSAQQETQYF.

The sample holds a few counts of this clone. The chain couples TRBV7-3 to TRBJ2-6; possible D gene TRBD1, 5 bases. The CDR3 contains 15 residues. Germline V gene data show CDR1 as SGHTA and CDR2 as FQGTGA. Trimming left V 5 bases short and J 3 bases short, with 11 bases between. Written as DNA, the CDR3 is TGTGCCAGCAGCCCAGGGCCTGGTGGGGCCAACGTCCTGACTTTC. Translated: CASSPGPGGANVLTF.

The chain joins TRBV27 to TRBJ2-1, with TRBD1 matching over 10 bases. Germline loops: CDR1 MNHEY, CDR2 SMNVEV (reference sequence). V trimming: 2 bases; J trimming: 15 bases; junction bases outside the gene matches: 13. The CDR3 spans 15 residues. This CDR3 reads CASSLRGTGVADLFF. Here the CDR3 DNA reads TGTGCCAGCAGTTTACGGGGGACAGGGGTCGCGGACCTGTTCTTC.

The chain uses TRBV7-3 and TRBJ2-7, with 7 bases matching TRBD1. V was pared by 5 bases and J by 5 bases, with 9 bases of the junction left unmatched. Germline V gene lookup returns CDR1 SGHTA and CDR2 FQGTGA. CDR3 length: 14 amino acids. The chain's CDR3 is CASSPHDRDHEQYF. CDR3 DNA: TGTGCCAGCAGCCCACACGACAGGGACCACGAGCAGTACTTC.

The CDR3 bases are TGTGCCAGCAGGGAATCGGACAGGCTGAACACTGAAGCTTTCTTT. It encodes CASRESDRLNTEAFF. This chain connects TRBV6-5 to TRBJ1-1; 7 positions match TRBD1. Losses at the gene ends were 6 bases for V and 0 bases for J; bases not matched to a gene: 7. This CDR3 region has 15 residues. Germline V CDR1 and CDR2: MNHEY, SVGAGI.

The rearrangement joins TRBV6-1 to TRBJ1-5, with TRBD1 matching over 9 bases. Per germline, CDR1 MNHNS and CDR2 SASEGT. The CDR3 has 15 residues. Unmatched junction bases numbered 10, after V lost 8 bases and J lost 5 bases. CDR3: CASSEDGTGYQPQHF. The CDR3 coding sequence is TGTGCCAGCTCGGAGGACGGGACAGGGTATCAGCCCCAGCATTTT.

The chain couples TRBV6-5 to TRBJ1-5; 8 bases align to TRBD1. Germline V gene data show CDR1 as MNHEY and CDR2 as SVGAGI. With 5 bases clipped from V and 6 bases from J, the junction kept 9 bases outside the gene matches. The CDR3 runs 15 residues. This CDR3 is CASSQTGDGGQPQHF. CDR3 coding DNA: TGTGCCAGCAGTCAGACAGGGGATGGAGGTCAGCCCCAGCATTTT.

CDR3 region: CASSRRGTDTQYF. The DNA for the CDR3 is TGTGCCAGCAGCCGCCGGGGCACAGATACGCAGTATTTT. The chain carries TRBV6-5 and TRBJ2-3; D call uncertain. V was shortened by 6 bases and J by 1 base, with 8 bases between the two germline ends. The germline gives CDR1 MNHEY, CDR2 SVGAGI. The length of the CDR3 is 13 residues.

The chain has TRBV30 and TRBJ2-7; D remains ambiguous. Trimming left V 0 bases short and J 1 base short, with 10 bases between. CDR1 and CDR2 (germline): GTSNPN, SVGIG (reference sequence). This CDR3 has 14 amino acids. The chain's CDR3 is CAWSVVHGSYEQYF. DNA for the CDR3: TGTGCCTGGAGTGTAGTTCATGGGTCCTACGAGCAGTACTTC.

V usage is TRBV6-5 and J usage is TRBJ2-7; D is undetermined. There are 14 residues in the CDR3. Trimming took 3 bases from V and 6 from J, leaving 15 bases between them. Germline V gene data show CDR1 as MNHEY and CDR2 as SVGAGI. CDR3 protein: CASSYGGILAEQYF. The DNA of the CDR3 is TGTGCCAGCAGTTATGGTGGTATCCTCGCCGAGCAGTACTTC.

Sample share makes this clone medium-sized. Other DNA sequences in the sample encode the same CDR3. The chain links TRBV7-9 to TRBJ2-1; D may be TRBD1 (7 bases). There are 14 residues in the CDR3. Trimming left V 1 base short and J 16 bases short, with 20 bases between. Per germline, CDR1 SEHNR and CDR2 FQNEAQ (reference sequence). CDR3 region: CASSLGGGGMDVFF. The CDR3 nucleotides read TGTGCCAGCAGCTTAGGAGGGGGCGGGATGGACGTATTCTTC.

This chain connects TRBV11-3 to TRBJ2-1, with 8 bases aligning to TRBD2. Germline CDR1 reads SGHNT; CDR2 reads YENEEA. V shed 1 base and J 10 bases; nucleotides not matched to a gene: 0. The CDR3 sequence is 12 residues long. The CDR3 region is CASSLGLAEQFF. The CDR3 DNA follows: TGTGCCAGCAGCTTAGGACTAGCGGAGCAGTTCTTC.

The chain uses TRBV7-3 and TRBJ2-1, with TRBD1 as a possible D gene (6 bases). The CDR3 is 15 amino acids. Germline loops: CDR1 SGHTA, CDR2 FQGTGA. Trimming shortened V by 4 bases and J by 7 bases, and 17 bases separated the two germline ends. This CDR3 reads CASSYQGPGGNEQFF. The CDR3 DNA follows: TGTGCCAGCAGCTACCAGGGGCCCGGAGGAAATGAGCAGTTCTTC.

This clone was seen only once. The rearrangement joins TRBV7-9 to TRBJ2-5; maybe TRBD1 (5 bases). V lost 5 bases and J 5 bases, leaving 15 bases between the germline ends. The CDR3 is 14 residues long. The germline V gene has CDR1 SEHNR and CDR2 FQNEAQ (reference sequence). In nucleotides, the CDR3 is TGTGCCAGCAGCCCCCATGGGGCGGAGGAGACCCAGTACTTC. It translates to CASSPHGAEETQYF.

The CDR3 loop is CASSEGTVLSYEQYF. The CDR3 DNA follows: TGTGCCAGCAGTGAAGGGACTGTTCTCTCCTACGAGCAGTACTTC. This rearrangement joins TRBV9 to TRBJ2-7; possibly TRBD2 for D (6 bases). Trimming left V 5 bases short and J 0 bases short, with 15 bases between. From germline, CDR1 is SGDLS and CDR2 YYNGEE. The CDR3 has 15 amino acids.

The chain employs TRBV7-9 and TRBJ2-7; tentatively, D is TRBD1 or TRBD2 (5 bases each). Germline CDR1 and CDR2: SEHNR and FQNEAQ (reference sequence). The CDR3 consists of 14 residues. V was pared by 3 bases and J by 1 base, with 10 bases between. The CDR3 spells CASSFPRESYEQYF. In DNA form, the CDR3 reads TGTGCCAGCAGCTTTCCCAGGGAGTCCTACGAGCAGTACTTC.

J is TRBJ1-1 and V is TRBV12-5; possible D gene TRBD1, 6 bases. Germline V gene data show CDR1 as LGHNT and CDR2 as FRNRAP. The V gene lost 3 bases and the J gene lost 5 bases, with 10 bases spanning the gap. The CDR3 has 13 residues. CDR3 DNA sequence: TGTGCTAGTGGTTTCGGGGGGCCAACTGAAGCTTTCTTT. It specifies CASGFGGPTEAFF.

The V and J genes are TRBV27 and TRBJ2-5, with D perhaps TRBD1 or TRBD2 (5 bases each). Trimming pared 0 bases from V and 4 bases from J, leaving 12 bases between. The CDR3 runs to 15 residues. Per the germline V gene, CDR1 is MNHEY and CDR2 is SMNVEV (reference sequence). CDR3 bases: TGTGCCAGCAGTTTATCTGGGGGTTTGGGAGAGACCCAGTACTTC. It translates to CASSLSGGLGETQYF.